The T cell receptor (beta chain) described here comes from a study of response to subunit inactivated influenza vaccine. General study results and limits: Researchers suggested that each seasonal influenza vaccination recruits few new T cells.

This clonotype was seen more than once but under ten times. Its antigen is currently unknown. MiXCR, run by TCRdb on the RT-PCR reads, gives a single entry per CDR3 protein. The sample has around 480,000 distinct CDR3 sequences, approximately 11% seen once. CDR3 length: 15 amino acids. V was shortened by 1 base and J by 3 bases, with 12 bases between the two germline ends. CDR1 is MNHEY, CDR2 SVGEGT, per germline. This rearrangement joins TRBV6-2 or TRBV6-3 to TRBJ1-1, with D possibly being TRBD1 (6 bases). Here the sequenced sample was PBMCs from blood, taken around seven weeks after vaccination. The source is a man aged 45-60 years who received an inactivated influenza vaccine. The CDR3 coding sequence is TGTGCCAGCAGTTACTGGCATAGGGGGGACACTGAAGCTTTCTTT. Translating gives CASSYWHRGDTEAFF.